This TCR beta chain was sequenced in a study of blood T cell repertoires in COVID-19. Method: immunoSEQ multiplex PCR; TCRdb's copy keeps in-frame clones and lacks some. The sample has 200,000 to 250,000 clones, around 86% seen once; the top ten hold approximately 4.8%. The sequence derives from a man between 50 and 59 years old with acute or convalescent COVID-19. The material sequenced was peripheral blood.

The CDR3 DNA sequence: TGTGCCAGCAGCCCTCAAACGGGAAGGGGCTACACCTTC. Protein product: CASSPQTGRGYTF. The V call is TRBV7-9, the J call TRBJ1-2; the D is unclear. Germline loops: CDR1 SEHNR, CDR2 FQNEAQ (reference sequence). Between the trimmed V and J ends, which lost 5 bases and 8 bases, there was a span of 15 bases. The CDR3 covers 13 residues.